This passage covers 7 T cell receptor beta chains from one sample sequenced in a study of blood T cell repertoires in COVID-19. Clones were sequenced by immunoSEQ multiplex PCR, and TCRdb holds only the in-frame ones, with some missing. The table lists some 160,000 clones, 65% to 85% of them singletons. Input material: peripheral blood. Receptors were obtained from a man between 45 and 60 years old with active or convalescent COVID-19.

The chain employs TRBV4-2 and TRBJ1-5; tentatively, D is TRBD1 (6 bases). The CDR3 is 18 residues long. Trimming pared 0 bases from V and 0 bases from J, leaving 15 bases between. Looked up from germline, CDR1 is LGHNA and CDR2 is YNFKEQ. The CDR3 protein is CASSQDKGGGSSNQPQHF. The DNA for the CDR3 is TGTGCCAGCAGCCAAGATAAAGGGGGGGGATCTAGCAATCAGCCCCAGCATTTT.

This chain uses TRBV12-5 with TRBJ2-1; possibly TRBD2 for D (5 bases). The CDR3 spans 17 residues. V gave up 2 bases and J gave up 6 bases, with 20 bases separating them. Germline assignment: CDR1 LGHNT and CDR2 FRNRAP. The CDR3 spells CASGLFPAAEGRNEQFF. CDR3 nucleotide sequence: TGTGCTAGTGGTTTGTTCCCCGCGGCCGAGGGCCGCAATGAGCAGTTCTTC.

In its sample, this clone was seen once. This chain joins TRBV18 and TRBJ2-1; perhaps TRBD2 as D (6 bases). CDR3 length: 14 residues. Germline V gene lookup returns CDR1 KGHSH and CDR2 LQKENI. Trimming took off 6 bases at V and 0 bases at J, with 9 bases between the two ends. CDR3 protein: CASSSGSSYNEQFF. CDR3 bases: TGTGCCAGCTCTAGCGGCAGCTCCTACAATGAGCAGTTCTTC.

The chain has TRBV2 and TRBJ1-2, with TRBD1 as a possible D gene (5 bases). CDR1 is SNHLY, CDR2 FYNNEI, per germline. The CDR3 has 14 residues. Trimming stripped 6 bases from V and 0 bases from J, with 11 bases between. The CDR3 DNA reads TGTGCCAGCAGGAGGACACCAGCTAACTATGGCTACACCTTC. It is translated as CASRRTPANYGYTF.

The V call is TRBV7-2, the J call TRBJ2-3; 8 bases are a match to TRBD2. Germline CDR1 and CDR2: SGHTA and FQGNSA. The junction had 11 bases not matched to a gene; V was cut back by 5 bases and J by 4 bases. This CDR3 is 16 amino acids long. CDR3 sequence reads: CASSLRAGEGADTQYF. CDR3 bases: TGTGCCAGCAGCCTGCGAGCGGGAGAGGGCGCAGATACGCAGTATTTT.

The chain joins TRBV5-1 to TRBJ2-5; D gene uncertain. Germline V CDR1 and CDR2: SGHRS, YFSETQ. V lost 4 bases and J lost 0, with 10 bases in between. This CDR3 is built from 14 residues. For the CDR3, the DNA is TGCGCCAGCAGCCCGATAAGCCACCAAGAGACCCAGTACTTC. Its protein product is CASSPISHQETQYF.

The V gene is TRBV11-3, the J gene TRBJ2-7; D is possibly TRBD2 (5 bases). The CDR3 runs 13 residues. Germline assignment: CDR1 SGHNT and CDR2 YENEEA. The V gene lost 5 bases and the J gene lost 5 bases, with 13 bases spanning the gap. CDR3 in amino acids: CASSAGLTNEQYF. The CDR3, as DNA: TGTGCCAGCAGCGCGGGCCTTACCAACGAGCAGTACTTC.